This T cell receptor beta chain derives from a study of PD-L1 blockade in urothelial cancer. At the level of the study: Prior exposure to chemotherapy in patients amounted to 0 to 3 regimens received. Timepoints chosen for blood analysis were 3 weeks (second dose) and 6 weeks after treatment start. Median blood clonality was roughly 0.074, with 75,000 to 90,000 unique TCRs. The study's findings and limits: Pretreatment blood TCR clonality under the median forecast improved survival.

The CDR3 loop spans 13 amino acids. V was pared by 6 bases and J by 5 bases, with 3 bases of the junction left unmatched. CDR1 and CDR2 from the germline V gene are MDHEN and SYDVKM. This table comes from immunoSEQ multiplex PCR, and its TCRdb copy is limited to in-frame clones, with some not included. Here the sample spans roughly 90,000 clones, 70% to 90% being singletons. Turning to this clone: Its antigen is as yet unknown.

Time point indicated: pretreatment peripheral blood. The source material was PBMCs, sampled around atezolizumab (anti-PD-L1) treatment. This receptor was taken from a woman of 80 years or more with urothelial cancer. The V and J genes are TRBV28 and TRBJ1-5, with 8 bases matching TRBD1. As DNA, the CDR3 is TGTGCCAGCAGAGACAGGGGATATCAGCCCCAGCATTTT. It yields the protein CASRDRGYQPQHF.